This T cell receptor (beta chain) appears in the sequencing data of a study of identical twins. General study points: High-abundance cord blood beta clonotypes had fewer insertions; memory repertoires showed none. For out-of-frame alpha sequences shared by twins, low generation probability was in excess.

This clonotype has a count of ten or more. The antigen is undetermined. The CDR3 has 16 amino acids. From germline, CDR1 is LNHNV and CDR2 YYDKDF (reference sequence). Trimming took 5 bases from V and 6 from J; bases not matched to a gene: 10. Template switching supplied a universal primer site; unique molecular identifiers were carried on the cDNA. TCRdb re-analysed the 5' RACE reads in MiXCR, keeping a single row per CDR3 protein. This table has 200,000 to 300,000 distinct CDR3 sequences, approximately 7.3% appearing once. These same data were also listed under a study on yellow fever vaccine responses in identical twins.

The receptor comes from a woman younger than 30 in good health. The sequencing sample was made of CD8+ T cells sorted from blood. The rearrangement links TRBV15 to TRBJ2-3, with TRBD2 identical over 11 bases. CDR3 protein: CATSAALAGGRDTQYF. The DNA of the CDR3 is TGTGCCACCAGCGCTGCCCTAGCGGGAGGACGTGATACGCAGTATTTT.